This T cell receptor (beta chain) is from a study of shared clonotypes between healthy human individuals. This clone was recorded only once. Selected positively for CCR7 and CD45RO-negative, naive CD8 cells excluded terminally differentiated effector memory CD45RA+ cells. CDR1 is SGHTA and CDR2 is FQGNSA in the germline V gene. The germline V and J ends were trimmed by 1 base and 2 bases, with 16 bases remaining between them. The CDR3 loop spans 17 amino acids. Over several immunoSEQ plates, each subset's genomic DNA was distributed in even portions. Generated by immunoSEQ multiplex PCR, the TCRdb table keeps only in-frame clones and is missing some. The data contain about 1,900,000 clones, about 94% of them singletons.

The J gene is TRBJ2-3, the V gene TRBV7-2; D gene uncertain. The receptor was isolated from a man younger than 35 in good health. The sequencing input was naive CD8+ T cells sorted from blood. The CDR3: CASSLEDEDPYTDTQYF. The CDR3 DNA reads TGTGCCAGCAGCTTAGAGGATGAGGACCCTTACACAGATACGCAGTATTTT. Drawing the rest from reference TRBV7-2 and TRBJ2-3, the complete variable domain is GAGVSQSPSNKVTEKGKDVELRCDPISGHTALYWYRQSLGQGLEFLIYFQGNSAPDKSGLPSDRFSAERTGGSVSTLTIQRTQQEDSAVYLCASSLEDEDPYTDTQYFGPGTRLTVL.